This TCR beta chain came from a study of CD4 T cells in relation to SARS-CoV-2 and coronaviruses. In the study overall: PBMCs were cultured with antigen for around nine days before TCR beta sequencing. Shared crossreactive spike epitopes were mapped to their HLA restriction. Regarding the study as a whole: In around three fifths of donors, memory CD4+ clonotypes crossrecognized SARS-CoV-2 and at least one common cold coronavirus spike.

Before the COVID-19 pandemic, during about 2010-2018, CD4+ T cells were taken from unexposed donors. After nine to ten days of culture, CD4+ T cells were isolated. Clones were read by immunoSEQ multiplex PCR, and TCRdb kept only the in-frame ones, dropping some. The sample holds roughly 30,000 clones, about 70% seen once. With regard to this clone: Its target is unknown.

Per the germline V gene, CDR1 is MNHNS and CDR2 is SASEGT. CDR3 length equals 15 residues. V shed 0 bases and J 7 bases; nucleotides not matched to a gene: 2. This sequence was found in a human donor in good health. The sequenced material came from CD4+ T cells from PBMCs, cultured in vitro. This chain links TRBV6-1 with TRBJ2-1, with 11 positions matching TRBD2. This CDR3 reads CASSEASGGGNEQFF. The CDR3 DNA is TGTGCCAGCAGTGAAGCTAGCGGGGGGGGGAATGAGCAGTTCTTC.